The TCR beta chain under discussion was sequenced for a study of blood T cell repertoires in COVID-19. The overall study: The United States, Italy and Spain provided the acute and convalescent COVID-19 samples.

Per the original methods: Reference gene primer amplification gave estimated nucleated cell counts. Measured with immunoSEQ multiplex PCR; TCRdb has only the in-frame clones, and not every one. Clonal size and the V and J genes are those of that table, whereas D and trimming came from the DNA. The table includes tens of thousands of clones, less than 85% detected once. Germline CDR1 reads MNHEY; CDR2 reads SMNVEV (reference sequence). There are 16 residues in the CDR3. V lost 6 bases to trimming and J lost 0 bases, with 15 bases between them. This clone was picked up one time. The TCR originated in a man aged 45-60 years with acute or convalescent COVID-19. The V gene is TRBV27, the J gene TRBJ1-5; maybe TRBD1 (6 bases). The specimen was peripheral blood. CDR3 sequence: CASRGQGFDSNQPQHF. The CDR3 DNA sequence: TGTGCCAGCAGGGGGCAGGGGTTTGATAGCAATCAGCCCCAGCATTTT.